Shown below are 22 T cell receptor beta chains from a single sample sequenced in a study of cytomegalovirus exposure and HLA in healthy donors. Generated by immunoSEQ multiplex PCR, the TCRdb table keeps only in-frame clones and is missing some. The sample lists roughly 82,000 clones, roughly 93% seen once, with 0.65% to 0.8% in the top ten. Source material: PBMCs. All receptors come from a man aged 18 to 30 in good health and CMV-seronegative.

This chain joins TRBV7-2 and TRBJ1-4; D not resolved. Between the trimmed V and J ends, which lost 1 base and 5 bases, there was a span of 8 bases. In germline, CDR1 is SGHTA, CDR2 FQGNSA. The CDR3 extends over 14 amino acids. The chain's CDR3 is CASSLVVQNEKLFF. CDR3 nucleotide sequence: TGTGCCAGCAGCTTAGTGGTCCAGAATGAAAAACTGTTTTTT. Full variable domain (remainder filled in from reference TRBV7-2 and TRBJ1-4): GAGVSQSPSNKVTEKGKDVELRCDPISGHTALYWYRQSLGQGLEFLIYFQGNSAPDKSGLPSDRFSAERTGGSVSTLTIQRTQQEDSAVYLCASSLVVQNEKLFFGSGTQLSVL.

The chain employs TRBV6-5 and TRBJ2-6; weak D call: TRBD2 (6 bases). Germline CDR1 is MNHEY and CDR2 is SVGAGI. The CDR3 has 16 amino acids. V was cut by 0 bases and J by 2 bases, with 8 bases left in between. The chain's CDR3 is CASSYSGGAGANVLTF. The CDR3 DNA follows: TGTGCCAGCAGTTACTCGGGGGGAGCTGGGGCCAACGTCCTGACTTTC.

V and J are TRBV5-6 and TRBJ2-5, with unresolved D. Trimming shortened V by 4 bases and J by 7 bases, and 17 bases separated the two germline ends. Germline V gene sequence: CDR1 SGHDT, CDR2 YYEEEE. This CDR3 has 14 residues. The CDR3 loop is CASSVYSRKVTQYF. The DNA for the CDR3 is TGTGCCAGCAGCGTATACAGTAGAAAGGTGACCCAGTACTTC.

The chain links TRBV6-6 to TRBJ2-3; perhaps TRBD1 as D (6 bases). The germline V and J ends were trimmed by 6 bases and 5 bases, with 15 bases remaining between them. The CDR3 covers 14 residues. The germline V gene has CDR1 MNHNY and CDR2 SVGAGI (reference sequence). The CDR3 coding sequence is TGTGCCAGCAGACAAGTACAGGGAATAGATACGCAGTATTTT. Translating it yields CASRQVQGIDTQYF.

The chain couples TRBV18 to TRBJ2-7; 14 bases align to TRBD2. The CDR3 contains 17 residues. Germline-derived CDR1 and CDR2 are KGHSH and LQKENI. Unmatched junction bases numbered 11, after V lost 4 bases and J lost 6 bases. The CDR3 reads CASSQTGLAGVEGEQYF. CDR3 coding DNA: TGTGCCAGCTCACAAACGGGACTAGCGGGAGTTGAGGGCGAGCAGTACTTC.

The chain combines TRBV19 with TRBJ2-1; 10 bases match TRBD2. CDR1 LNHDA and CDR2 SQIVND come from the germline V gene (reference sequence). V shed 5 bases, J shed 8 bases, and the junction held 9 bases outside the gene matches. The CDR3 is 15 amino acids. The CDR3 DNA reads as TGTGCCAGTAGTCCCCGGGTAGCGGGAGGTCATGAGCAGTTCTTC. As protein: CASSPRVAGGHEQFF.

J is TRBJ1-2 and V is TRBV15; 7 positions agree with TRBD1. Germline lookup yields CDR1 LNHNV and CDR2 YYDKDF (reference sequence). V was pared by 7 bases and J by 6 bases, with 14 bases of the junction left unmatched. The CDR3 is made up of 15 amino acids. Here the CDR3 DNA reads TGTGCCACCAAGTCTGTGAGGACAGGTGGAAATGGCTACACCTTC. It translates to CATKSVRTGGNGYTF.

The chain couples TRBV7-9 to TRBJ2-6, with 7 positions matching TRBD1. The germline V gene encodes CDR1 SEHNR and CDR2 FQNEAQ (reference sequence). V was pared by 4 bases and J by 0 bases, with 6 bases of the junction left unmatched. This CDR3 spans 17 amino acids. The CDR3 here is CASSSGGAISGANVLTF. In DNA, the CDR3 is TGTGCCAGCAGCTCAGGGGGTGCAATCTCTGGGGCCAACGTCCTGACTTTC.

The chain couples TRBV7-2 to TRBJ1-5; TRBD1 aligns across 7 bases. V lost 5 bases, J lost 5 bases, and 3 bases stayed unmatched. Germline V gene lookup returns CDR1 SGHTA and CDR2 FQGNSA. The CDR3 loop spans 13 amino acids. This CDR3 is CASSLDRDQPQHF. Written as DNA, the CDR3 is TGTGCCAGCAGCCTAGACAGGGATCAGCCCCAGCATTTT.

This clone was observed a single time. The chain carries TRBV5-4 and TRBJ1-1; D is perhaps TRBD1 (6 bases). Germline V lookup: CDR1 SGHNT, CDR2 YYREEE (reference sequence). The CDR3 consists of 13 residues. The ends were cut back, 3 bases at V and 1 base at J, with 7 bases in the middle. CDR3 region: CASSSGANTEAFF. DNA of the CDR3: TGTGCCAGCAGCTCAGGGGCGAACACTGAAGCTTTCTTT.

The chain couples TRBV7-9 to TRBJ1-2; D unclear. V lost 3 bases to trimming and J lost 2 bases, with 13 bases between them. There are 15 residues in the CDR3. Germline CDR1 and CDR2: SEHNR and FQNEAQ (reference sequence). In DNA form, the CDR3 reads TGTGCCAGCAGCTTTCTTAGCCTTAGGAACTATGGCTACACCTTC. Translating it yields CASSFLSLRNYGYTF.

The CDR3 DNA follows: TGTGCCAGCAGCCAAGGGCCGACTAGCGGGGGGGAGACCCAGTACTTC. Its translation is CASSQGPTSGGETQYF. The chain employs TRBV4-2 and TRBJ2-5; 13 bases are shared with TRBD2. Germline CDR1 is LGHNA and CDR2 is YNFKEQ. This CDR3 comprises 16 residues. Germline trimming cut 1 base from V and 5 bases from J; bases unmatched to any gene: 4.

The chain employs TRBV19 and TRBJ1-4; TRBD1 might be the D (6 bases). Germline V gene data show CDR1 as LNHDA and CDR2 as SQIVND (reference sequence). The CDR3 is made up of 15 amino acids. V lost 3 bases and J 8 bases, leaving 16 bases between the germline ends. CDR3 amino acids: CASSIGGGIAEKLFF. DNA of the CDR3: TGTGCCAGTAGTATCGGCGGGGGCATCGCGGAAAAACTGTTTTTT.

This chain joins TRBV9 and TRBJ1-3; 9 bases map to TRBD1. This CDR3 comprises 14 residues. The junction had 1 base not matched to a gene; V was cut back by 0 bases and J by 6 bases. Germline V gene data show CDR1 as SGDLS and CDR2 as YYNGEE. The CDR3 spells CASSVGTGVNTIYF. For the CDR3, the DNA is TGTGCCAGCAGCGTAGGGACAGGGGTAAACACCATATATTTT.

V usage is TRBV5-6 and J usage is TRBJ2-7; D is possibly TRBD1 (6 bases). Germline V gene sequence: CDR1 SGHDT, CDR2 YYEEEE. The CDR3 is 12 residues long. Trimming took 3 bases from V and 6 from J, leaving 10 bases between them. The CDR3 is CASSSSGVEQYF. DNA of the CDR3: TGTGCCAGCAGCTCCTCAGGGGTCGAGCAGTACTTC.

The V and J genes are TRBV15 and TRBJ2-7, with D perhaps matching TRBD2 (6 bases). Germline V gene data show CDR1 as LNHNV and CDR2 as YYDKDF (reference sequence). The CDR3 is made up of 14 amino acids. V shed 5 bases and J shed 4 bases, with 15 bases lying between them. The CDR3 DNA reads as TGTGCCACCAGCGGGGGGACGGGAGCGTACGAGCAGTACTTC. The encoded protein is CATSGGTGAYEQYF.

CDR3 coding DNA: TGTGCCAGCTCACCCGGAATGACAAGCGGGAGCGGGGAGACCCAGTACTTC. This encodes CASSPGMTSGSGETQYF. This chain connects TRBV18 to TRBJ2-5, with TRBD2 matching 8 bases. With V trimmed by 3 bases and J by 5 bases, 14 bases remained unmatched. Germline assignment: CDR1 KGHSH and CDR2 LQKENI. This CDR3 spans 17 amino acids.

The chain recombines TRBV7-2 with TRBJ1-5; 9 bases line up with TRBD1. The CDR3 runs 15 residues. V gave up 5 bases and J gave up 7 bases; unmatched junction bases: 9. Germline CDR1 reads SGHTA; CDR2 reads FQGNSA. CDR3 nucleotide sequence: TGTGCCAGCAGCCTTAACAGGGGGCGAGGGCAGCCCCAGCATTTT. It codes for CASSLNRGRGQPQHF.

The chain has TRBV6-5 and TRBJ2-1, with 7 bases aligning to TRBD1. The CDR3 spans 15 residues. Per the germline V gene, CDR1 is MNHEY and CDR2 is SVGAGI. V lost 2 bases to trimming and J lost 8 bases; unmatched junction nucleotides: 9. In nucleotides, the CDR3 is TGTGCCAGCAGTTACCCCCCGACAGGGACCTATGAGCAGTTCTTC. Translated: CASSYPPTGTYEQFF.

The chain joins TRBV7-3 to TRBJ1-1, with 7 bases that match TRBD1. The CDR3 consists of 13 residues. Germline assignment: CDR1 SGHTA and CDR2 FQGTGA. The V gene end was trimmed by 4 bases and the J gene end by 11 bases; junction bases not matched to a gene: 10. This CDR3 reads CASSSRQGGNAFF. The DNA of the CDR3 is TGTGCCAGCAGCTCCAGACAGGGTGGCAACGCTTTCTTT.

DNA of the CDR3: TGTGCCAGCAGGAGGAGGGGAGTGTCCTACAATGAGCAGTTCTTC. It is translated as CASRRRGVSYNEQFF. The rearrangement links TRBV6-9 to TRBJ2-1; tentatively, D is TRBD2 (6 bases). V shed 6 bases and J shed 1 base, with 13 bases lying between them. The CDR3 has 15 residues. CDR1 is MNHGY and CDR2 is SVAAGI in the germline V gene.

V usage is TRBV15 and J usage is TRBJ1-4; D might be TRBD1 (6 bases). Trimming stripped 2 bases from V and 7 bases from J, with 11 bases between. The CDR3 is 14 amino acids. Per germline, CDR1 LNHNV and CDR2 YYDKDF (reference sequence). The CDR3 DNA reads TGTGCCACCAGCAGACAGGGGCTGGGTGAAAAACTGTTTTTT. Protein product: CATSRQGLGEKLFF.